The TCR beta chain under discussion was sequenced for a study of identical twins. This clonotype has ten or more counts. V was pared by 6 bases and J by 2 bases, with 9 bases of the junction left unmatched. The CDR3 totals 15 residues. TCRdb re-derived calls from the 5' RACE reads in MiXCR, one entry per CDR3 protein. Of around 480,000 distinct CDR3 sequences listed, roughly an eighth are singletons. Another study also made use of these data, one on yellow fever vaccine responses in identical twins. This second study says: Twins' vaccine T cell responses reportedly seemed partly convergent and partly personalized.

This chain links TRBV12-3 or TRBV12-4 with TRBJ2-7; 8 bases match TRBD1. The TCR was taken from a woman younger than 35 in good health. The sample consisted of CD4+ T cells sorted from blood. The DNA for the CDR3 is TGTGCCAGCAGCCCAGACAGGGGTGGTCCCTACGAGCAGTACTTC. It codes for CASSPDRGGPYEQYF.